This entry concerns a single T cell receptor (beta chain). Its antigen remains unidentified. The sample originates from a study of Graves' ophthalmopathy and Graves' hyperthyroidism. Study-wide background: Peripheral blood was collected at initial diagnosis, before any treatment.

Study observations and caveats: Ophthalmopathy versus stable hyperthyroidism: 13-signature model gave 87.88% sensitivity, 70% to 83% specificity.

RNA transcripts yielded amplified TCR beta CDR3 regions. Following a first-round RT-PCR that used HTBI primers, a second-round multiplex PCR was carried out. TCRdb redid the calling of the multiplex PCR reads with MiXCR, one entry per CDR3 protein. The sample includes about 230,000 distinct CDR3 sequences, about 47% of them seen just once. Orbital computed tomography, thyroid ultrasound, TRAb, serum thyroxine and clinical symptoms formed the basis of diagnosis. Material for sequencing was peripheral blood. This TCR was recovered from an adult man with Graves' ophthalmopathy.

CDR3 sequence (DNA): TGTGCCAGCAGGAGGGGACAGGGGAAGCTCGGGGCCAACGTCCTGACTTTC. This encodes CASRRGQGKLGANVLTF. The rearrangement joins TRBV2 to TRBJ2-6, with 10 bases fitting TRBD1. Trimming cost V 6 bases and J 4 bases; bases outside gene matches: 9. Per germline, CDR1 SNHLY and CDR2 FYNNEI. The length of the CDR3 is 17 residues.